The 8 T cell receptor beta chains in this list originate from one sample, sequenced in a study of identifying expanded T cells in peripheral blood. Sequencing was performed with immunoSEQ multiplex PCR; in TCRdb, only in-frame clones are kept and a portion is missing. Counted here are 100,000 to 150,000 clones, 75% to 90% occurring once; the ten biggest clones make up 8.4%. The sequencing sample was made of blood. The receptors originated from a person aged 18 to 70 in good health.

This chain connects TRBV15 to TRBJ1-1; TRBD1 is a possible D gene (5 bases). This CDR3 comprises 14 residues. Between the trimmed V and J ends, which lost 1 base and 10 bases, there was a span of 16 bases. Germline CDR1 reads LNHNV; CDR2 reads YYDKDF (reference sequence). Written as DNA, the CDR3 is TGTGCCACCAGCAGAGGGCAGGGAGTTTTGCGAGCTTTCTTT. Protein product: CATSRGQGVLRAFF.

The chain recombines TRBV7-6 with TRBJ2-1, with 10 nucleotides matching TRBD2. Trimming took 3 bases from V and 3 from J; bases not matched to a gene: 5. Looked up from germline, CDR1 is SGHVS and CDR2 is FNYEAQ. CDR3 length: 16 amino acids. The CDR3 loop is CASSFLLAGDYNEQFF. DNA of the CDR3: TGTGCCAGCAGCTTCCTCCTAGCGGGAGACTACAATGAGCAGTTCTTC.

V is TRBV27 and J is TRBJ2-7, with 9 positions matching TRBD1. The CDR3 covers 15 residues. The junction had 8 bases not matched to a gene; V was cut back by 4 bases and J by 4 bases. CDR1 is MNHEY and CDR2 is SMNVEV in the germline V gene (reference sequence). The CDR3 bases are TGTGCCAGCAGTTCCCAAAGGGACAGGGTTTACGAGCAGTACTTC. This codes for CASSSQRDRVYEQYF.

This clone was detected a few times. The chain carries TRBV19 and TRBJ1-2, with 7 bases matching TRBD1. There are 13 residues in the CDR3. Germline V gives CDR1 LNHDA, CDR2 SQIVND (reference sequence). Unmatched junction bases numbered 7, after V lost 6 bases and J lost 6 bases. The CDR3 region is CASRSLGTDGYTF. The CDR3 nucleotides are TGTGCCAGTAGGTCCCTTGGGACAGATGGCTACACCTTC.

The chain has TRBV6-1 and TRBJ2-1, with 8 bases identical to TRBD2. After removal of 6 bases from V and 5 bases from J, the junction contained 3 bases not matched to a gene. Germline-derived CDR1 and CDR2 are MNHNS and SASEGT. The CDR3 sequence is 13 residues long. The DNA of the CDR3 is TGTGCCAGCAGACTAGCGGCAAACAATGAGCAGTTCTTC. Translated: CASRLAANNEQFF.

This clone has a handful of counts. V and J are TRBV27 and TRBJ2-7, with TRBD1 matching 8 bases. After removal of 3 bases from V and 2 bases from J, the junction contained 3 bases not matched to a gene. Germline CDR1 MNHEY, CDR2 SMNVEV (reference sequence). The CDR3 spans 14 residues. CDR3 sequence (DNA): TGTGCCAGCAGTTTTACCAGGGGGCCCTACGAGCAGTACTTC. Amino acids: CASSFTRGPYEQYF.

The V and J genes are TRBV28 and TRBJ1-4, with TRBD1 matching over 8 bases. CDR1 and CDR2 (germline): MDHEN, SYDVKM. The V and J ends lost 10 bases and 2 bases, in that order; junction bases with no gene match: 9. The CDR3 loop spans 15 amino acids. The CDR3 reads CATQPPGGTNEKLFF. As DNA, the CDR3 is TGTGCCACCCAACCCCCAGGGGGCACTAATGAAAAACTGTTTTTT.

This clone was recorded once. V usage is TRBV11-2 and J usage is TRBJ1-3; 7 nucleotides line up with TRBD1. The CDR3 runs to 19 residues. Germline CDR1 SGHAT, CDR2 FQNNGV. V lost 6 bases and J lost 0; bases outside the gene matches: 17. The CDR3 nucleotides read TGTGCCAGCAGACCGGGAGGGGGCGGTGCTCCCCACTCTGGAAACACCATATATTTT. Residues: CASRPGGGGAPHSGNTIYF.